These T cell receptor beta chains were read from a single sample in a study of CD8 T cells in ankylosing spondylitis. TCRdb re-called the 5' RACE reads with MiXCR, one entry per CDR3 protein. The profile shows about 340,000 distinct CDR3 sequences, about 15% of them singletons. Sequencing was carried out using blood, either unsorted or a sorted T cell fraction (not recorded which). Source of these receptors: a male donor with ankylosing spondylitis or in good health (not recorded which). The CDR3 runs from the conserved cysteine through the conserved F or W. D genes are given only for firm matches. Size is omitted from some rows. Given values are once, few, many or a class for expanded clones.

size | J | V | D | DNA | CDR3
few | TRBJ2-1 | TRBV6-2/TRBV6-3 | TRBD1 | TGTGCCAGCAGTTACTCGTTGGGAGAACAGGGGAATGAGCAGTTCTTC | CASSYSLGEQGNEQFF
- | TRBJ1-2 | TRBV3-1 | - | TGTGCCAGCAGTCTTACCGCCGACAGACGGAACTATGGCTACACCTTC | CASSLTADRRNYGYTF
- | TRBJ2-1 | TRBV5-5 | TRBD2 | TGTGCCAGCAGCTTGAGAAGCGGGGGGGCATCCTACAATGAGCAGTTCTTC | CASSLRSGGASYNEQFF
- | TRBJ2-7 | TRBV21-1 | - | TGTGCCAGCAGCAAAGCGCTTTCGGCGTGCACCTACGAGCAGTACTTC | CASSKALSACTYEQYF
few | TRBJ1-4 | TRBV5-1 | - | TGCGCCAGCAGCTTGCAGTCCTCCAATGAAAAACTGTTTTTT | CASSLQSSNEKLFF
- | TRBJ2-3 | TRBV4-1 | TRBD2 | TGCGCCAGCAGCCAATACGGGACTAGCGGGCTCACAGATACGCAGTATTTT | CASSQYGTSGLTDTQYF
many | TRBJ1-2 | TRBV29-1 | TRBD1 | TGCAGCGTGCACACAGGGGGCTATGGCTACACCTTC | CSVHTGGYGYTF
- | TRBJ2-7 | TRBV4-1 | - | TGCGCCAGCGGGGTTCTACAGGGATTCGAGCAGTACTTC | CASGVLQGFEQYF
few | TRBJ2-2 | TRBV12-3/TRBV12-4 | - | TGTGCCAGCAGTCCAGGGGAAGGGCGGCGAACCGGGGAGCTGTTTTTT | CASSPGEGRRTGELFF
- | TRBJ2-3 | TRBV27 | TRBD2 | TGTGCCAGCCGCAACGGGAGGAACGCTGGCACAGATACGCAGTATTTT | CASRNGRNAGTDTQYF